This record covers a single T cell receptor beta chain. This specimen belongs to a study of blood T cell repertoires in COVID-19. Study context: Samples of COVID-19 (acute and convalescent) were obtained from the United States, Italy and Spain. PBMCs, B-cell-depleted T cells, or T cells provided the cDNA or gDNA that made up the material.

Clones were read by immunoSEQ multiplex PCR, and TCRdb kept only the in-frame ones, dropping some. The sample carries about 200,000 clones, about 82% recorded once. Enrollees, roughly 18 to 95 years old, lived in approximately 25 US areas. In assigning cohorts, the study relied on participant-reported clinical history. The sequence was collected from a man between 40 and 49 years old with acute COVID-19. The sequencing sample was made of PBMCs or T cells enriched from blood (not recorded which).

CDR3 region: CASSPLRGTQYF. CDR3 sequence (DNA): TGTGCCAGCAGCCCGCTTAGAGGTACGCAGTATTTT. V and J are TRBV12-3 or TRBV12-4 and TRBJ2-3; no reliable D call. The V and J ends lost 6 bases and 8 bases respectively, with 12 bases between them. The CDR3 loop spans 12 amino acids.